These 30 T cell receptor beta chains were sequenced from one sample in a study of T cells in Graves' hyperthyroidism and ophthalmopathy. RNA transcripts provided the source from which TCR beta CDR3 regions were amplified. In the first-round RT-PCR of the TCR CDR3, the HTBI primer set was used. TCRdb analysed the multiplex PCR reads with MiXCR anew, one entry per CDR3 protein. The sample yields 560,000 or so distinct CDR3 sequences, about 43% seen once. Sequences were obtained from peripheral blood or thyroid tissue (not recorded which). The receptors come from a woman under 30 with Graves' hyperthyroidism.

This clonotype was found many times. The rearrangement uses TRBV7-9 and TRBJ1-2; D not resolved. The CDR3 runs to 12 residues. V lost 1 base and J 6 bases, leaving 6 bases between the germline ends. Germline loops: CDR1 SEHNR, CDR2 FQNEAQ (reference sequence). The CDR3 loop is CASSLVVHGYTF. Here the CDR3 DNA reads TGTGCCAGCAGCTTAGTGGTGCATGGCTACACCTTC.

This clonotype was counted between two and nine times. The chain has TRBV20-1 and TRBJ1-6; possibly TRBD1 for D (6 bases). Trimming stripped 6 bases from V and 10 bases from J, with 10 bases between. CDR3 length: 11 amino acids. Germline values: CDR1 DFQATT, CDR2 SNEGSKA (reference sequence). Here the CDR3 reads CSAAGASPLHF. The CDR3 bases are TGCAGTGCCGCAGGGGCCTCACCCCTCCACTTT.

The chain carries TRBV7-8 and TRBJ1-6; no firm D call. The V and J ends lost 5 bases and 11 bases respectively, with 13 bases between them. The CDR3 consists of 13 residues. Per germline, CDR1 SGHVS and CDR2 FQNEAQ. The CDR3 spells CASSPLGRAPLHF. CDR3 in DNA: TGTGCCAGCAGCCCCCTCGGACGGGCACCCCTCCACTTT.

CDR3 in DNA: TGTGCCAGCAGCTTCTCAGAGCCGTGGGCTGAAGCTTTCTTT. Its translation is CASSFSEPWAEAFF. The gene calls are TRBV7-9 and TRBJ1-1; unclear D gene. Germline assignment: CDR1 SEHNR and CDR2 FQNEAQ (reference sequence). This CDR3 contains 14 residues. V was pared by 3 bases and J by 6 bases, with 14 bases between.

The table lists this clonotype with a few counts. The DNA for the CDR3 is TGTGCCAGTAGTGGAACGATAGTTACCGGGGAGCTGTTTTTT. Translation gives CASSGTIVTGELFF. The chain recombines TRBV19 with TRBJ2-2; D is ambiguous. Germline V CDR1 and CDR2: LNHDA, SQIVND (reference sequence). This CDR3 has 14 amino acids. V lost 5 bases, J lost 5 bases, and 12 bases lay in between. The whole variable domain, remainder taken from reference TRBV19 and TRBJ2-2, is DGGITQSPKYLFRKEGQNVTLSCEQNLNHDAMYWYRQDPGQGLRLIYYSQIVNDFQKGDIAEGYSVSREKKESFPLTVTSAQKNPTAFYLCASSGTIVTGELFFGEGSRLTVL.

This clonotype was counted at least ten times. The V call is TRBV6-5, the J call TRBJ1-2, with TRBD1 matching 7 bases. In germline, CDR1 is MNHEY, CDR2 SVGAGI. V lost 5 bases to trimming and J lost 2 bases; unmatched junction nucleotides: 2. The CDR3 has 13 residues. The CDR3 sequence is CASSTGENYGYTF. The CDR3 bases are TGTGCCAGCAGTACAGGGGAGAACTATGGCTACACCTTC.

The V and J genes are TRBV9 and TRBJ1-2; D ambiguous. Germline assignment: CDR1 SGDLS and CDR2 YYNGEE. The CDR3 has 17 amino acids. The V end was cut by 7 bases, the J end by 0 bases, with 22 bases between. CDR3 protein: CASSPGMNTEANYGYTF. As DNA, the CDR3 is TGTGCCAGCTCGCCCGGGATGAACACTGAAGCTAACTATGGCTACACCTTC.

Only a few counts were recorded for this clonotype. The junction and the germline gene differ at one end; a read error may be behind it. The DNA for the CDR3 is TGTGCCAGCAGCTTGTCGTCGGGGGGCAATCAGCCCCAGCATTTT. This gives the protein CASSLSSGGNQPQHF. The V and J genes are TRBV5-1 and TRBJ1-5, with D possibly TRBD1 on 5 matching bases. Germline V gene sequence: CDR1 SGHRS, CDR2 YFSETQ. The CDR3 covers 15 residues. Based on the CDR3 plus reference TRBV5-1 and TRBJ1-5, the full variable domain is KAGVTQTPRYLIKTRGQQVTLSCSPISGHRSVSWYQQTPGQGLQFLFEYFSETQRNKGNFPGRFSGRQFSNSRSEMNVSTLELGDSALYLCASSLSSGGNQPQHFGDGTRLSIL.

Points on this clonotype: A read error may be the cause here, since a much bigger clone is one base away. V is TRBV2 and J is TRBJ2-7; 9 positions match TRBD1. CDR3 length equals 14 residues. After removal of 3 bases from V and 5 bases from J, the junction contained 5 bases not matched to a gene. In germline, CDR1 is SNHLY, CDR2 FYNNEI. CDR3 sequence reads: CASSDGQGNNEQYF. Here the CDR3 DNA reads TGTGCCAGCAGTGATGGACAGGGGAACAACGAGCAGTACTTC.

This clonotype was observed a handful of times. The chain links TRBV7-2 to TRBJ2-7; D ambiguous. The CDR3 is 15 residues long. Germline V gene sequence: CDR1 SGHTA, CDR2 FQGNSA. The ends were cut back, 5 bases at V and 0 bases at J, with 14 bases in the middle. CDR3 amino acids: CASSQVGRNSYEQYF. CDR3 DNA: TGTGCCAGCAGCCAAGTCGGGCGGAACTCCTACGAGCAGTACTTC.

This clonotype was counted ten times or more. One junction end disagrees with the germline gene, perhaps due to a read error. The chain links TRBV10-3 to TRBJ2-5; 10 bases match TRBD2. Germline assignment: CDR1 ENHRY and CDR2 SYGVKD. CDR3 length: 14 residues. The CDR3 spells CASSEGLATETQYF. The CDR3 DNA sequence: TGTGCCAGCAGTGAGGGACTAGCGACGGAGACCCAGTACTTC.

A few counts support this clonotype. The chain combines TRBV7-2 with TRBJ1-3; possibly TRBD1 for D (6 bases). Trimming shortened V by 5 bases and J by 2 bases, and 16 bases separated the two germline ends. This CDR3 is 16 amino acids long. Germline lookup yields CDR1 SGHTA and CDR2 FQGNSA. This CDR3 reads CASSPITGPAGNTIYF. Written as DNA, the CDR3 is TGTGCCAGCAGCCCAATTACAGGGCCGGCTGGAAACACCATATATTTT.

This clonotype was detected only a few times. The CDR3 is CSARTVDGANVLTF. CDR3 nucleotide sequence: TGCAGTGCTAGGACAGTCGATGGGGCCAACGTCCTGACTTTC. The V call is TRBV20-1, the J call TRBJ2-6; D may be TRBD1 (5 bases). V lost 3 bases and J lost 3, with 9 bases in between. Per germline, CDR1 DFQATT and CDR2 SNEGSKA (reference sequence). The CDR3 has 14 residues.

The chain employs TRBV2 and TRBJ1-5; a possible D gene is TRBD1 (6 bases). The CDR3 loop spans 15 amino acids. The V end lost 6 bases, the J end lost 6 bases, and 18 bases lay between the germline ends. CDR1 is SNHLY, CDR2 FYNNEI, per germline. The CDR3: CASSQEGQGSQPQHF. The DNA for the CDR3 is TGTGCCAGCAGCCAAGAAGGGCAGGGGAGTCAGCCCCAGCATTTT. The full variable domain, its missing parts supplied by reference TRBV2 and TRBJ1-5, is EPEVTQTPSHQVTQMGQEVILRCVPISNHLYFYWYRQILGQKVEFLVSFYNNEISEKSEIFDDQFSVERPDGSNFTLKIRSTKLEDSAMYFCASSQEGQGSQPQHFGDGTRLSIL.

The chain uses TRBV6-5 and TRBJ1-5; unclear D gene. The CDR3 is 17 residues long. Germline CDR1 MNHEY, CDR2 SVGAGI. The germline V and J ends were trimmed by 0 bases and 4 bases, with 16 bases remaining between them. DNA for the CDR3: TGTGCCAGCAGTTACTCGATAGGGTCACGAGGGAATCAGCCCCAGCATTTT. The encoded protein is CASSYSIGSRGNQPQHF.

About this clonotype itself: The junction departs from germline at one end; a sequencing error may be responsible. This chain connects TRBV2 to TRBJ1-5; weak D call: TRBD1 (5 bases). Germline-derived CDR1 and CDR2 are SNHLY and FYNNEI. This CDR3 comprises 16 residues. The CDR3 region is CASSDERVGARQPQHF. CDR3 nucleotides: TGCGCCAGCAGTGATGAGAGGGTAGGGGCGCGTCAGCCCCAGCATTTT. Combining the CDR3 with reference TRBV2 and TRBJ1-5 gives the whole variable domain EPEVTQTPSHQVTQMGQEVILRCVPISNHLYFYWYRQILGQKVEFLVSFYNNEISEKSEIFDDQFSVERPDGSNFTLKIRSTKLEDSAMYFCASSDERVGARQPQHFGDGTRLSIL.

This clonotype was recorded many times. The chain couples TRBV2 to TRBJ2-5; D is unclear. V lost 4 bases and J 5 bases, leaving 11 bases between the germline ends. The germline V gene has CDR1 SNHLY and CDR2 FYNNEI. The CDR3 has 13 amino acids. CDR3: CASSGFRWETQYF. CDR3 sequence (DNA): TGTGCCAGCAGTGGGTTCAGATGGGAGACCCAGTACTTC. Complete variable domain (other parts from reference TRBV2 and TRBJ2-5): EPEVTQTPSHQVTQMGQEVILRCVPISNHLYFYWYRQILGQKVEFLVSFYNNEISEKSEIFDDQFSVERPDGSNFTLKIRSTKLEDSAMYFCASSGFRWETQYFGPGTRLLVL.

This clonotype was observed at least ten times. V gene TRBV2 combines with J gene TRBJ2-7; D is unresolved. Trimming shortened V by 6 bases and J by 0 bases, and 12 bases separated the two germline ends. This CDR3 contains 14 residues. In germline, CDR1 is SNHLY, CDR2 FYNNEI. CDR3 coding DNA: TGTGCCAGCAGGGTACAGCAGATCTCCTACGAGCAGTACTTC. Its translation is CASRVQQISYEQYF.

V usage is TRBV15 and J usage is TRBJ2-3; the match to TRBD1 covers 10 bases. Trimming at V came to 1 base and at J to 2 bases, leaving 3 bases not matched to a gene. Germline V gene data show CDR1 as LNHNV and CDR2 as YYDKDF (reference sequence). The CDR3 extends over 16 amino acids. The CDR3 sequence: CATSRGQGAITDTQYF. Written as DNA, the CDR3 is TGTGCCACCAGCAGAGGACAGGGGGCTATCACAGATACGCAGTATTTT.

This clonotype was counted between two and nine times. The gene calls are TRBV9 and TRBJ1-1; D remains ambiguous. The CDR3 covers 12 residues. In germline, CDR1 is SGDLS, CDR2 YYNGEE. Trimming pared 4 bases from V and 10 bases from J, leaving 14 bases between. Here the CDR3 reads CASSPLVILAFF. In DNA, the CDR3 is TGTGCCAGCAGCCCTCTCGTAATTCTAGCTTTCTTT.

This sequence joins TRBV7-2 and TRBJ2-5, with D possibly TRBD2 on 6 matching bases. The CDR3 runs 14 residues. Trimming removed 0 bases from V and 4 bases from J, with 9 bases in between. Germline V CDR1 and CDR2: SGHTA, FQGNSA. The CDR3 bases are TGTGCCAGCAGCTTAGCGGGAGGATCAGAGACCCAGTACTTC. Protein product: CASSLAGGSETQYF.

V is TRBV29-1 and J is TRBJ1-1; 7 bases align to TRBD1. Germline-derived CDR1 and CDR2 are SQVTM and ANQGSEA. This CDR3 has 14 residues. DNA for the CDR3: TGCAGTGCTAGAAAGGGGGCGCAGAGCACTGAAGCTTTCTTT. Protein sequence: CSARKGAQSTEAFF.

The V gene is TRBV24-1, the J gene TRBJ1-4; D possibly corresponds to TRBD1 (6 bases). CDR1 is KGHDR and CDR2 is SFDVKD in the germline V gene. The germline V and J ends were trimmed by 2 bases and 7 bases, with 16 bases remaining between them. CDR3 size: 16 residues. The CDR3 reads CATSDSQGSSIEKLFF. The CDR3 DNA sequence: TGTGCCACCAGTGATTCCCAGGGGAGCTCAATTGAAAAACTGTTTTTT.

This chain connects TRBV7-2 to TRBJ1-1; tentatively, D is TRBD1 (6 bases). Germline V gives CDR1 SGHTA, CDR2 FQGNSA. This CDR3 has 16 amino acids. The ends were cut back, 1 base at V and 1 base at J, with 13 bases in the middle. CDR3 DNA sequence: TGTGCCAGCAGCTTAGGTCGGGGGGGGGCGAACACTGAAGCTTTCTTT. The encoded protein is CASSLGRGGANTEAFF.

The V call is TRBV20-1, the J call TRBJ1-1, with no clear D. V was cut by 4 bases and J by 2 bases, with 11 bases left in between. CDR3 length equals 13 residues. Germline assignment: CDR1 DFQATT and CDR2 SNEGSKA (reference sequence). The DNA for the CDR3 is TGCAGTGCTATATCTGGTAGAAACACTGAAGCTTTCTTT. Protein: CSAISGRNTEAFF.

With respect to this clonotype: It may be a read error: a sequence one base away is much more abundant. The DNA of the CDR3 is TGTGCCAGCAGCCCAGGGGAACAAGAGACCCAGTACTTC. Protein: CASSPGEQETQYF. The genes are TRBV12-3 or TRBV12-4 and TRBJ2-5, with D maybe TRBD1 (6 bases). The CDR3 consists of 13 residues. V was pared by 6 bases and J by 2 bases, with 10 bases between.

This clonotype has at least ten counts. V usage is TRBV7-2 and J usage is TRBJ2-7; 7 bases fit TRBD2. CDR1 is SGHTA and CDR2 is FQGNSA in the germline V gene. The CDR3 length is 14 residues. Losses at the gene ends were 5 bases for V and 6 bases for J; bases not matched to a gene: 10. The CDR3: CASSRSAGAAEQYF. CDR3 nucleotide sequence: TGTGCCAGCAGCCGTTCGGCGGGAGCTGCCGAGCAGTACTTC.

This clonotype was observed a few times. The CDR3 protein is CASSLGPGTEYGYTF. As DNA, the CDR3 is TGTGCCAGCAGCTTAGGCCCCGGGACTGAGTATGGCTACACCTTC. The J gene is TRBJ1-2, the V gene TRBV13; possible D gene TRBD1, 5 bases. This CDR3 spans 15 amino acids. V lost 0 bases and J lost 5, with 13 bases in between. From germline, CDR1 is PRHDT and CDR2 FYEKMQ (reference sequence).

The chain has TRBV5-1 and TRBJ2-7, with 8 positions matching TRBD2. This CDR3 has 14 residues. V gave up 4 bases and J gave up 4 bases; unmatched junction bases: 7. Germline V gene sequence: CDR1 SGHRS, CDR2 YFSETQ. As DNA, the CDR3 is TGCGCCAGCAGCCTTCGGGGGGGACTTTACGAGCAGTACTTC. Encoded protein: CASSLRGGLYEQYF. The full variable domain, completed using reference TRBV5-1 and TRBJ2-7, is KAGVTQTPRYLIKTRGQQVTLSCSPISGHRSVSWYQQTPGQGLQFLFEYFSETQRNKGNFPGRFSGRQFSNSRSEMNVSTLELGDSALYLCASSLRGGLYEQYFGPGTRLTVT.

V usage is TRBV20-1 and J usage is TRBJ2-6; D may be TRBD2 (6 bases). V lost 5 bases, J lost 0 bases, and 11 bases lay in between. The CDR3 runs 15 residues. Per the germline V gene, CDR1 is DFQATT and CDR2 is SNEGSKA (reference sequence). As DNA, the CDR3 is TGCAGTGCTGGCGGGATTTACTCTGGGGCCAACGTCCTGACTTTC. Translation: CSAGGIYSGANVLTF.